This is a list of T cell receptor beta chains from one sample in a study of blood T cell repertoires in COVID-19. Assay used: immunoSEQ multiplex PCR; TCRdb lists only in-frame clones, some missing. The table has 110,000 or so clones, 65% to 80% seen once. Input material: peripheral blood. These receptors were taken from a man between 65 and 85 years old with acute or convalescent COVID-19. The CDR3 runs from the conserved cysteine through the conserved F or W. The D gene is left open where the match is weak. Not every row has a clone size; where given, it reads once, few, many or a size class.

J gene: TRBJ1-1
D gene: NA
V gene: TRBV7-2
clone size: NA
CDR3 protein: CASSLVAGTEAFF
CDR3 DNA: TGTGCCAGCAGCTTAGTTGCCGGCACTGAAGCTTTCTTT

J gene: TRBJ1-6
D gene: NA
V gene: TRBV7-2
clone size: NA
CDR3 protein: CASSLAVEIQPLHF
CDR3 DNA: TGTGCCAGCAGCTTAGCGGTGGAGATACAACCCCTCCACTTT

J gene: TRBJ2-2
D gene: NA
V gene: TRBV29-1
clone size: NA
CDR3 protein: CSVEMGQNTGELFF
CDR3 DNA: TGCAGCGTTGAAATGGGACAGAACACCGGGGAGCTGTTTTTT

J gene: TRBJ1-2
D gene: NA
V gene: TRBV5-4
clone size: NA
CDR3 protein: CASSLDAGDVTF
CDR3 DNA: TGTGCCAGCAGCTTGGATGCAGGGGACGTCACCTTC

J gene: TRBJ1-6
D gene: TRBD1
V gene: TRBV4-3
clone size: NA
CDR3 protein: CASSHETGGLAPLHF
CDR3 DNA: TGCGCCAGCAGCCATGAAACAGGGGGCTTAGCACCCCTCCACTTT

J gene: TRBJ2-3
D gene: TRBD2
V gene: TRBV4-1
clone size: NA
CDR3 protein: CASSLKAGVRGTDTQYF
CDR3 DNA: TGCGCCAGCAGCCTTAAGGCGGGAGTACGTGGCACAGATACGCAGTATTTT

J gene: TRBJ2-7
D gene: NA
V gene: TRBV3-1/TRBV3-2
clone size: NA
CDR3 protein: CASSQVIRDYEQYF
CDR3 DNA: TGTGCCAGCAGCCAAGTTATCAGGGACTACGAGCAGTACTTC

J gene: TRBJ2-1
D gene: TRBD2
V gene: TRBV20-1
clone size: NA
CDR3 protein: CSASTGGGAFVYEQFF
CDR3 DNA: TGCAGTGCTAGTACTGGCGGGGGTGCTTTTGTTTATGAGCAGTTCTTC

J gene: TRBJ1-1
D gene: TRBD1
V gene: TRBV5-6
clone size: NA
CDR3 protein: CASSRDRDGKAFF
CDR3 DNA: TGTGCCAGCAGCCGGGACAGGGATGGGAAAGCTTTCTTT

J gene: TRBJ1-5
D gene: TRBD1
V gene: TRBV7-9
clone size: NA
CDR3 protein: CASSVGQGDQPQHF
CDR3 DNA: TGTGCCAGCAGCGTGGGACAGGGTGATCAGCCCCAGCATTTT

J gene: TRBJ1-5
D gene: NA
V gene: TRBV28
clone size: NA
CDR3 protein: CASSFLTPYSNQPQHF
CDR3 DNA: TGTGCCAGCAGTTTCTTGACACCATATAGCAATCAGCCCCAGCATTTT

J gene: TRBJ2-7
D gene: TRBD1
V gene: TRBV27
clone size: NA
CDR3 protein: CASSLSRDRGHEQYF
CDR3 DNA: TGTGCCAGCAGTTTATCGAGGGACAGGGGGCACGAGCAGTACTTC

J gene: TRBJ2-2
D gene: TRBD2
V gene: TRBV2
clone size: few
CDR3 protein: CASSEPSGRAATGELFF
CDR3 DNA: TGTGCCAGCAGTGAACCCAGCGGGAGGGCCGCCACCGGGGAGCTGTTTTTT

J gene: TRBJ2-1
D gene: TRBD1
V gene: TRBV9
clone size: NA
CDR3 protein: CASSKGQGAYNEQFF
CDR3 DNA: TGTGCCAGCAGCAAAGGACAGGGGGCGTACAATGAGCAGTTCTTC

J gene: TRBJ2-5
D gene: TRBD1
V gene: TRBV6-1
clone size: NA
CDR3 protein: CASSEGQGIQETQYF
CDR3 DNA: TGTGCCAGCAGTGAGGGACAGGGGATTCAAGAGACCCAGTACTTC

J gene: TRBJ2-5
D gene: TRBD1
V gene: TRBV18
clone size: NA
CDR3 protein: CASSPETGGLPETQYF
CDR3 DNA: TGTGCCAGCTCGCCCGAGACAGGGGGCCTACCAGAGACCCAGTACTTC

J gene: TRBJ2-4
D gene: NA
V gene: TRBV2
clone size: NA
CDR3 protein: CASSQKAVGFSKNIQYF
CDR3 DNA: TGTGCCAGCTCCCAAAAGGCGGTCGGGTTTTCCAAAAACATTCAGTACTTC

J gene: TRBJ2-7
D gene: NA
V gene: TRBV5-1
clone size: NA
CDR3 protein: CASRRGPDDEQYF
CDR3 DNA: TGCGCCAGCAGGCGGGGCCCCGACGACGAGCAGTACTTC

J gene: TRBJ2-1
D gene: TRBD1
V gene: TRBV5-8
clone size: NA
CDR3 protein: CASSTGTGLYNEQFF
CDR3 DNA: TGTGCCAGCAGCACTGGGACAGGTCTATACAATGAGCAGTTCTTC

J gene: TRBJ1-2
D gene: NA
V gene: TRBV24-1
clone size: NA
CDR3 protein: CATSDGDKLSGYTF
CDR3 DNA: TGTGCCACCAGTGATGGGGACAAGTTAAGCGGCTACACCTTC

J gene: TRBJ1-1
D gene: TRBD1
V gene: TRBV4-2
clone size: few
CDR3 protein: CASSQDRAGTEAFF
CDR3 DNA: TGTGCCAGCAGCCAGGACAGGGCGGGGACTGAAGCTTTCTTT

J gene: TRBJ2-2
D gene: NA
V gene: TRBV28
clone size: NA
CDR3 protein: CASSWFPRRENTGELFF
CDR3 DNA: TGTGCCAGCAGTTGGTTTCCTAGGCGGGAGAACACCGGGGAGCTGTTTTTT

J gene: TRBJ1-4
D gene: NA
V gene: TRBV2
clone size: NA
CDR3 protein: CASSAGNNEKLFF
CDR3 DNA: TGTGCCAGCAGTGCGGGGAATAATGAAAAACTGTTTTTT

J gene: TRBJ2-5
D gene: NA
V gene: TRBV14
clone size: NA
CDR3 protein: CASSPIGASVETQYF
CDR3 DNA: TGTGCCAGCAGTCCTATAGGAGCATCTGTCGAGACCCAGTACTTC

J gene: TRBJ1-1
D gene: TRBD1
V gene: TRBV19
clone size: few
CDR3 protein: CASSLGQGDTEAFF
CDR3 DNA: TGTGCCAGTAGTCTTGGACAGGGGGACACTGAAGCTTTCTTT

J gene: TRBJ2-5
D gene: TRBD2
V gene: TRBV11-2
clone size: NA
CDR3 protein: CASSQGGETQYF
CDR3 DNA: TGTGCCAGCAGTCAGGGAGGGGAGACCCAGTACTTC

J gene: TRBJ1-2
D gene: NA
V gene: TRBV30
clone size: NA
CDR3 protein: CAWSLAGPNYGYTF
CDR3 DNA: TGTGCCTGGAGTCTGGCAGGCCCTAACTATGGCTACACCTTC

J gene: TRBJ1-1
D gene: NA
V gene: TRBV7-2
clone size: NA
CDR3 protein: CASSLGHPNTEAFF
CDR3 DNA: TGTGCCAGCAGCCTGGGACACCCGAACACTGAAGCTTTCTTT

J gene: TRBJ1-1
D gene: NA
V gene: TRBV19
clone size: NA
CDR3 protein: CASSFDRNTEAFF
CDR3 DNA: TGTGCCAGTAGCTTCGACAGAAACACTGAAGCTTTCTTT

J gene: TRBJ1-3
D gene: TRBD1
V gene: TRBV2
clone size: NA
CDR3 protein: CASRQGAAGNTIYF
CDR3 DNA: TGTGCCAGCAGGCAGGGGGCCGCTGGAAACACCATATATTTT

J gene: TRBJ2-7
D gene: NA
V gene: TRBV2
clone size: NA
CDR3 protein: CASMRDYEQYF
CDR3 DNA: TGTGCCAGCATGCGGGACTACGAGCAGTACTTC

J gene: TRBJ1-1
D gene: NA
V gene: TRBV18
clone size: NA
CDR3 protein: CASSPARVRDTEAFF
CDR3 DNA: TGTGCCAGCTCACCGGCGAGGGTAAGGGACACTGAAGCTTTCTTT

J gene: TRBJ2-3
D gene: TRBD2
V gene: TRBV29-1
clone size: NA
CDR3 protein: CSVEVVAGGLSTDTQYF
CDR3 DNA: TGCAGCGTTGAAGTGGTAGCGGGAGGTCTAAGCACAGATACGCAGTATTTT

J gene: TRBJ2-7
D gene: NA
V gene: TRBV2
clone size: NA
CDR3 protein: CASSGGTSSYEQYF
CDR3 DNA: TGTGCCAGCAGCGGTGGGACATCCTCCTACGAGCAGTACTTC

J gene: TRBJ1-2
D gene: NA
V gene: TRBV29-1
clone size: NA
CDR3 protein: CSVKSSLDNYGYTF
CDR3 DNA: TGCAGCGTTAAGAGTTCTCTTGATAACTATGGCTACACCTTC

J gene: TRBJ2-3
D gene: TRBD2
V gene: TRBV18
clone size: NA
CDR3 protein: CASSPIRGGAADTQYF
CDR3 DNA: TGTGCCAGCTCACCAATCCGCGGGGGGGCCGCAGATACGCAGTATTTT